A selection of T cell receptor beta chains follows, all from one sample in a study of response to subunit inactivated influenza vaccine. MiXCR, applied by TCRdb to the RT-PCR reads, yields one record per CDR3 protein. The sample lists hundreds of thousands of distinct CDR3 sequences; about 8% were seen once. Here the sequenced sample was PBMCs from blood, taken 23 months after vaccination. The receptors stem from a man between 50 and 70 years old who received an inactivated influenza vaccine. Both conserved end residues are part of each CDR3. Each record gives: D gene, clone size, J gene, V gene, CDR3 protein, CDR3 DNA. A D gene is named only where the DNA matches it firmly. Size is stated for part of the rows, as once, few or many counts, or as a class when the clone is expanded.

d_gene: TRBD2; abundance: few; j_gene: TRBJ2-1; v_gene: TRBV7-2; CDR3aa: CASSASGGPYNEQFF; CDR3nt: TGTGCCAGCAGCGCGAGCGGGGGACCCTACAATGAGCAGTTCTTC
d_gene: -; abundance: few; j_gene: TRBJ2-3; v_gene: TRBV7-2; CDR3aa: CASSLVVPPGDTQYF; CDR3nt: TGTGCCAGCAGCTTAGTGGTCCCACCGGGTGATACGCAGTATTTT
d_gene: TRBD1; abundance: few; j_gene: TRBJ2-6; v_gene: TRBV5-3; CDR3aa: CARSNRDRIVSGANVLTF; CDR3nt: TGTGCCAGAAGCAACCGGGACAGGATAGTCTCTGGGGCCAACGTCCTGACTTTC
d_gene: -; abundance: many; j_gene: TRBJ2-7; v_gene: TRBV20-1; CDR3aa: CSARALGGDPYEQYF; CDR3nt: TGCAGTGCTAGAGCCCTCGGAGGGGATCCCTACGAGCAGTACTTC
d_gene: TRBD2; abundance: many; j_gene: TRBJ2-2; v_gene: TRBV29-1; CDR3aa: CSALSSGGTGELFF; CDR3nt: TGCAGCGCTCTATCTAGCGGGGGTACCGGGGAGCTGTTTTTT
d_gene: -; abundance: -; j_gene: TRBJ2-2; v_gene: TRBV24-1; CDR3aa: CATSVARTGELFF; CDR3nt: TGTGCCACCAGTGTAGCGAGGACCGGGGAGCTGTTTTTT
d_gene: -; abundance: -; j_gene: TRBJ2-7; v_gene: TRBV6-1; CDR3aa: CASKVSQGTYEQYF; CDR3nt: TGTGCCAGCAAGGTATCTCAGGGCACCTACGAGCAGTACTTC
d_gene: -; abundance: many; j_gene: TRBJ2-5; v_gene: TRBV9; CDR3aa: CASSVATGGQETQYF; CDR3nt: TGTGCCAGCAGCGTAGCTACCGGGGGCCAAGAGACCCAGTACTTC
d_gene: -; abundance: many; j_gene: TRBJ2-3; v_gene: TRBV29-1; CDR3aa: CSVEEFSSTDTQYF; CDR3nt: TGCAGCGTTGAAGAGTTTTCTAGCACAGATACGCAGTATTTT
d_gene: -; abundance: few; j_gene: TRBJ2-3; v_gene: TRBV5-5; CDR3aa: CASSRRMTGGDTQYF; CDR3nt: TGTGCCAGCAGCCGCCGAATGACAGGAGGGGATACGCAGTATTTT
d_gene: -; abundance: many; j_gene: TRBJ1-2; v_gene: TRBV7-8; CDR3aa: CASSLGGQDYGYTF; CDR3nt: TGTGCCAGCAGCTTAGGGGGCCAGGACTATGGCTACACCTTC
d_gene: TRBD2; abundance: many; j_gene: TRBJ2-3; v_gene: TRBV19; CDR3aa: CASSISGTSGSGTDTQYF; CDR3nt: TGTGCCAGTAGTATTTCCGGGACTAGCGGGAGTGGCACAGATACGCAGTATTTT
d_gene: TRBD1; abundance: -; j_gene: TRBJ2-3; v_gene: TRBV6-2/TRBV6-3; CDR3aa: CASSLQGQGKRLNTQYF; CDR3nt: TGTGCCAGCAGTTTGCAAGGACAGGGAAAAAGGTTGAATACGCAGTATTTT
d_gene: TRBD2; abundance: many; j_gene: TRBJ2-1; v_gene: TRBV6-2/TRBV6-3; CDR3aa: CASSYASGAGYNEQFF; CDR3nt: TGTGCCAGCAGTTACGCTAGCGGGGCTGGATACAATGAGCAGTTCTTC
d_gene: -; abundance: -; j_gene: TRBJ1-3; v_gene: TRBV14; CDR3aa: CASSQAGSAGNTIYF; CDR3nt: TGTGCCAGCAGCCAAGCGGGGTCGGCTGGAAACACCATATATTTT
d_gene: TRBD1; abundance: many; j_gene: TRBJ1-5; v_gene: TRBV10-3; CDR3aa: CAISPQGAQPQHF; CDR3nt: TGTGCCATCAGCCCACAGGGGGCTCAGCCCCAGCATTTT
d_gene: -; abundance: few; j_gene: TRBJ2-3; v_gene: TRBV5-1; CDR3aa: CASSLQEGGTDTQYF; CDR3nt: TGCGCCAGCAGCCTGCAAGAGGGGGGCACAGATACGCAGTATTTT
d_gene: -; abundance: few; j_gene: TRBJ1-2; v_gene: TRBV20-1; CDR3aa: CSARGSGMGYYGYTF; CDR3nt: TGCAGTGCTAGAGGATCCGGGATGGGTTACTATGGCTACACCTTC
d_gene: TRBD1; abundance: few; j_gene: TRBJ1-5; v_gene: TRBV28; CDR3aa: CASTTGEQPQHF; CDR3nt: TGTGCCAGCACAACAGGGGAGCAGCCCCAGCATTTT
d_gene: TRBD1; abundance: -; j_gene: TRBJ1-4; v_gene: TRBV20-1; CDR3aa: CSASRTGVGEKLFF; CDR3nt: TGCAGTGCTAGCAGGACAGGGGTCGGAGAAAAACTGTTTTTT
d_gene: -; abundance: -; j_gene: TRBJ2-2; v_gene: TRBV20-1; CDR3aa: CSAREAGVNTGELFF; CDR3nt: TGCAGTGCTAGAGAAGCAGGGGTGAACACCGGGGAGCTGTTTTTT
d_gene: -; abundance: -; j_gene: TRBJ2-3; v_gene: TRBV9; CDR3aa: CASAGRAGTDTQYF; CDR3nt: TGTGCCAGCGCGGGGCGGGCTGGTACAGATACGCAGTATTTT
d_gene: TRBD1; abundance: -; j_gene: TRBJ1-2; v_gene: TRBV5-8; CDR3aa: CASSWGQTYYGYTF; CDR3nt: TGTGCCAGCAGCTGGGGACAGACTTACTATGGCTACACCTTC
d_gene: -; abundance: few; j_gene: TRBJ2-5; v_gene: TRBV28; CDR3aa: CATSPMTPIAEDTQYF; CDR3nt: TGTGCCACATCCCCGATGACACCAATAGCGGAGGACACCCAGTACTTC
d_gene: TRBD2; abundance: few; j_gene: TRBJ2-7; v_gene: TRBV20-1; CDR3aa: CSARVWTSGRSSYEQYF; CDR3nt: TGCAGTGCTAGAGTTTGGACTAGCGGGCGAAGCTCCTACGAGCAGTACTTC
d_gene: TRBD1; abundance: many; j_gene: TRBJ2-7; v_gene: TRBV15; CDR3aa: CATSRGQGTGFGEQYF; CDR3nt: TGTGCCACCAGCAGAGGTCAGGGGACAGGGTTTGGCGAGCAGTACTTC
d_gene: -; abundance: many; j_gene: TRBJ1-2; v_gene: TRBV7-9; CDR3aa: CASSLGLSTNNYGYTF; CDR3nt: TGTGCCAGCAGCTTAGGCCTATCGACAAATAACTATGGCTACACCTTC
d_gene: -; abundance: few; j_gene: TRBJ2-1; v_gene: TRBV6-2/TRBV6-3; CDR3aa: CASSRDRNTPDRFNEQFF; CDR3nt: TGTGCCAGCAGTCGTGACCGAAACACCCCCGATAGATTCAATGAGCAGTTCTTC
d_gene: -; abundance: few; j_gene: TRBJ2-3; v_gene: TRBV5-6; CDR3aa: CASSSGPTDTQYF; CDR3nt: TGTGCCAGCAGCTCCGGCCCTACAGATACGCAGTATTTT
d_gene: -; abundance: -; j_gene: TRBJ1-4; v_gene: TRBV5-1; CDR3aa: CASSLGRTDEKLFF; CDR3nt: TGCGCCAGCAGCTTGGGTAGGACCGATGAAAAACTGTTTTTT
d_gene: -; abundance: many; j_gene: TRBJ2-1; v_gene: TRBV5-1; CDR3aa: CASSLEGGRSYNEQFF; CDR3nt: TGCGCCAGCAGCTTGGAAGGCGGCCGCTCCTACAATGAGCAGTTCTTC
d_gene: -; abundance: few; j_gene: TRBJ2-1; v_gene: TRBV6-5; CDR3aa: CASSYTGDLYNEQFF; CDR3nt: TGTGCCAGCAGTTACACGGGGGATTTGTACAATGAGCAGTTCTTC
d_gene: -; abundance: -; j_gene: TRBJ1-2; v_gene: TRBV6-5; CDR3aa: CASSYSYEGDGYTF; CDR3nt: TGTGCCAGCAGTTACTCGTACGAGGGAGATGGCTACACCTTC
d_gene: -; abundance: few; j_gene: TRBJ1-1; v_gene: TRBV7-9; CDR3aa: CASSSQGFSEAFF; CDR3nt: TGTGCCAGCAGCTCACAGGGTTTTAGTGAAGCTTTCTTT
d_gene: -; abundance: few; j_gene: TRBJ1-2; v_gene: TRBV5-5; CDR3aa: CASSLEGGCTF; CDR3nt: TGTGCCAGCAGCTTGGAAGGGGGATGCACCTTC
d_gene: -; abundance: few; j_gene: TRBJ2-1; v_gene: TRBV29-1; CDR3aa: CSVEFQRPYNEQFF; CDR3nt: TGCAGCGTTGAGTTCCAGCGCCCTTACAATGAGCAGTTCTTC
d_gene: -; abundance: -; j_gene: TRBJ2-1; v_gene: TRBV14; CDR3aa: CASRRGSKEIVNEQFF; CDR3nt: TGTGCCAGCAGACGGGGGAGTAAAGAGATTGTGAATGAGCAGTTCTTC